This TCR beta chain was sequenced for a study of regulatory T cells in long-lasting Graves disease. Study at large: Antithyroid drug use was under 3 months in newly diagnosed Graves' patients. Study findings and constraints: Study of thyroid tissue was not done, with only peripheral blood studied.

This clonotype was counted ten times or more. What it recognizes is unknown. Time point defined: newly diagnosed GD, antithyroid drugs for less than 3 months. TCR sequences were obtained from RNA taken from PBMCs. Trimming removed 5 bases at V and 0 bases at J, with 11 bases between. CDR3 length: 14 amino acids. Arm-PCR of CDR3 regions with iRepertoire HTBI primers generated TCR beta libraries. TCRdb recomputed calls from the multiplex PCR reads with MiXCR, one row per CDR3 protein. Of about 310,000 distinct CDR3 sequences in the sample, 15% to 20% were seen once. The chain joins TRBV12-3 or TRBV12-4 to TRBJ2-7; D gene unclear. This sample comprised peripheral blood mononuclear cells (PBMCs), obtained at new diagnosis, from a patient treated with antithyroid drugs. The clonotype originates from a female donor with Graves disease. The CDR3 protein is CASSASGYSYEQYF. In DNA, the CDR3 is TGTGCCAGCAGTGCCTCCGGCTACTCCTACGAGCAGTACTTC.